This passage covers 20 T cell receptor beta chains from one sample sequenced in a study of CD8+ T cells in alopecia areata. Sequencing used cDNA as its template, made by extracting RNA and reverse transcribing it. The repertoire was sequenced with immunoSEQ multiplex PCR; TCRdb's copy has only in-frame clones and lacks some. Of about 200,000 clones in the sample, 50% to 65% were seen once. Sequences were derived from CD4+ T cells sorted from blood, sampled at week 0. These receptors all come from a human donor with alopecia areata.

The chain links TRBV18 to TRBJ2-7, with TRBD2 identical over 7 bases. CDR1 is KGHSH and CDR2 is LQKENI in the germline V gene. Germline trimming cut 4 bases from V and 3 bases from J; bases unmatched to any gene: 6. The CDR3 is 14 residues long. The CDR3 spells CASSRDGGGYEQYF. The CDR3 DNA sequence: TGTGCCAGCTCACGGGACGGCGGGGGCTACGAGCAGTACTTC.

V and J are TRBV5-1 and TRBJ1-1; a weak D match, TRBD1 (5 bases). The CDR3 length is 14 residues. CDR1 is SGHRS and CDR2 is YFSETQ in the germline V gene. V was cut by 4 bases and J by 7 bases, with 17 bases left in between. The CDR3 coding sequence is TGCGCCAGCAGCCCTCGTCGGGGCATGAGTGAAGCTTTCTTT. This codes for CASSPRRGMSEAFF.

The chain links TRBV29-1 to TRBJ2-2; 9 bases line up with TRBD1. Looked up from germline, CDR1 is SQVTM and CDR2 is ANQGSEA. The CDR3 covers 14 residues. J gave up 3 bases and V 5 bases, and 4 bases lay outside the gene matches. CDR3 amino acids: CSVYRDRDTGELFF. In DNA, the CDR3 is TGCAGCGTTTACCGGGACAGGGACACCGGGGAGCTGTTTTTT.

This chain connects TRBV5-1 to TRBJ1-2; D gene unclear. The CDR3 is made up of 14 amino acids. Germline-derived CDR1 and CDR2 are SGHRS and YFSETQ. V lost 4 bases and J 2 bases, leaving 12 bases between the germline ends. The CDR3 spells CASSKAALNYGYTF. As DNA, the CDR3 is TGCGCCAGCAGCAAGGCGGCCTTGAACTATGGCTACACCTTC.

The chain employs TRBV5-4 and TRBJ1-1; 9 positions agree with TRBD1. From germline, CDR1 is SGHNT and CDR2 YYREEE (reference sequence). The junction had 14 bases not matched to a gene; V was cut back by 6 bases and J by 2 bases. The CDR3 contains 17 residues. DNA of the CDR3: TGTGCCAGCAAACTCGAACAGGGGGCGTTATCAAACACTGAAGCTTTCTTT. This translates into CASKLEQGALSNTEAFF.

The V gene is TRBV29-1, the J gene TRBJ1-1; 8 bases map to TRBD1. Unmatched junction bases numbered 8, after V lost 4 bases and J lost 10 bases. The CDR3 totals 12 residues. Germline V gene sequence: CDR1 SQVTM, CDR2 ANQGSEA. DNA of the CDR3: TGCAGCGTTGTGGGACAGGTTGTCGGAGCTTTCTTT. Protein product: CSVVGQVVGAFF.

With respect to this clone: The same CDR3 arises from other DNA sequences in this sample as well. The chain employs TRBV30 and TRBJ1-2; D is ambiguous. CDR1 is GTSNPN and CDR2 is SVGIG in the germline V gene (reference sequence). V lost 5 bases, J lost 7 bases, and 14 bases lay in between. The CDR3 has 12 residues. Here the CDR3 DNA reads TGTGCCTGGTCGGGGAGCGGCGGTGGCTACACCTTC. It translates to CAWSGSGGGYTF.

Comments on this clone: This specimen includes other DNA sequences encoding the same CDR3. CDR3 protein: CASSQGAYGYTF. The CDR3 nucleotides are TGCGCCAGCAGCCAAGGAGCGTATGGCTACACCTTC. V is TRBV4-1 and J is TRBJ1-2; D remains ambiguous. This CDR3 has 12 residues. Trimming pared 1 base from V and 5 bases from J, leaving 5 bases between. CDR1 and CDR2 from the germline V gene are MGHRA and YSYEKL.

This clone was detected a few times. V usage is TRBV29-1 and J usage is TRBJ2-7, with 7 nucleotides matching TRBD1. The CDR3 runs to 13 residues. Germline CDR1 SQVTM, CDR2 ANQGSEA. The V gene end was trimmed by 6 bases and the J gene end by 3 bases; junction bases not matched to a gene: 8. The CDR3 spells CSVQPGQNYEQYF. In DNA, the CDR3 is TGCAGCGTCCAACCGGGACAGAACTACGAGCAGTACTTC.

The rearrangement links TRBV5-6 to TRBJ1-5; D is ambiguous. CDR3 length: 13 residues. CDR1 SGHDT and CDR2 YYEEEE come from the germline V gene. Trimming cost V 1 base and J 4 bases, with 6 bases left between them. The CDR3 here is CASSLWGNQPQHF. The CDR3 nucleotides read TGTGCCAGCAGCTTGTGGGGAAATCAGCCCCAGCATTTT.

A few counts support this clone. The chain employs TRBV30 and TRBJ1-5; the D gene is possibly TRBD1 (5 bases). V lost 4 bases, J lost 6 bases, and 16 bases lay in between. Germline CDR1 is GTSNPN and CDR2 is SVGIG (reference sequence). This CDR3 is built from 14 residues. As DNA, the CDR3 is TGTGCCTGGAAACGGGGGGATGGAAGTCAGCCCCAGCATTTT. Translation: CAWKRGDGSQPQHF.

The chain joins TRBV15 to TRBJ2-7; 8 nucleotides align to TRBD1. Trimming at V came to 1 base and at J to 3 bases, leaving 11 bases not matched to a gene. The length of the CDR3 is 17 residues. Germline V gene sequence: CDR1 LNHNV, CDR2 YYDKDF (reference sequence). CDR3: CATSRATWGQVYYEQYF. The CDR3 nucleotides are TGTGCCACCAGCAGAGCTACCTGGGGACAGGTTTACTACGAGCAGTACTTC.

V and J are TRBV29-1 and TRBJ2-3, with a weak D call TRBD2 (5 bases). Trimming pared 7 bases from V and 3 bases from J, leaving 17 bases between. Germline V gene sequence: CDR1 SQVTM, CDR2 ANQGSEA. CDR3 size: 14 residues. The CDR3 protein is CSAEAAVGTDTQYF. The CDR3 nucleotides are TGCAGCGCCGAGGCAGCGGTCGGGACAGATACGCAGTATTTT.

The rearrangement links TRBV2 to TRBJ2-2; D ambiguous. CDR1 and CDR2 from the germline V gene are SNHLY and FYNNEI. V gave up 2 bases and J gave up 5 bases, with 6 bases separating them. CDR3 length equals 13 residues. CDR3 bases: TGTGCCAGCAGTGAACAGTATACCGGGGAGCTGTTTTTT. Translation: CASSEQYTGELFF.

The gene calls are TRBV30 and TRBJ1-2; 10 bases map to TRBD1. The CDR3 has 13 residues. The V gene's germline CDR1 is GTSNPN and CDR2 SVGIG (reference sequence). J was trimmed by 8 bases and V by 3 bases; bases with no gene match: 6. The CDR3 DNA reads TGTGCCTGGAGAGACAGGGGGCGAAGAGGCTACACCTTC. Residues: CAWRDRGRRGYTF.

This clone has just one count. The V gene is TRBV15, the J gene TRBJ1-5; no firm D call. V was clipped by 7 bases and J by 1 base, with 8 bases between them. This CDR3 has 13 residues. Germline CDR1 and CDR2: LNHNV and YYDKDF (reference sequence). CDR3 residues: CATTLDSNQPQHF. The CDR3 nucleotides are TGTGCCACCACCTTGGACAGCAATCAGCCCCAGCATTTT.

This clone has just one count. This CDR3 is CASSLVSAGGFRNEQFF. The CDR3 bases are TGTGCCAGCAGCTTAGTTTCAGCGGGAGGGTTCAGGAATGAGCAGTTCTTC. The chain has TRBV7-6 and TRBJ2-1, with 10 bases that match TRBD2. CDR1 is SGHVS and CDR2 is FNYEAQ in the germline V gene. The V and J ends lost 1 base and 7 bases, in that order; junction bases with no gene match: 10. The CDR3 length is 17 residues.

CDR3 sequence: CASVEQAGEQYF. CDR3 coding DNA: TGTGCCAGCGTAGAACAGGCAGGGGAGCAGTACTTC. The chain combines TRBV2 with TRBJ2-7; tentatively, D is TRBD1 (5 bases). The germline CDR1 and CDR2 sequences are SNHLY and FYNNEI. V was pared by 8 bases and J by 7 bases, with 15 bases between. The CDR3 totals 12 residues.

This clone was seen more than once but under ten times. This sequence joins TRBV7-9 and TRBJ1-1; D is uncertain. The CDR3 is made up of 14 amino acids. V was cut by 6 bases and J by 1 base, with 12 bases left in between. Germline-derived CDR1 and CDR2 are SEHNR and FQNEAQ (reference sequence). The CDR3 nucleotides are TGTGCCAGCAGACCGACAACCAAGAACACTGAAGCTTTCTTT. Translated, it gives CASRPTTKNTEAFF.

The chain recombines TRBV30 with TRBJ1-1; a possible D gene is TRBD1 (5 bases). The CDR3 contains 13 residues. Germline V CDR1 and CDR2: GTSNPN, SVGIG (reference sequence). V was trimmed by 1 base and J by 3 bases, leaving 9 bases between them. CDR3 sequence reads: CAWSDRIHTEAFF. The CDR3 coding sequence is TGTGCCTGGAGTGACAGGATCCACACTGAAGCTTTCTTT.